Following are 18 T cell receptor beta chains from one sample sequenced in a study of shared clonotypes between healthy human individuals. The assay was immunoSEQ multiplex PCR, and TCRdb's table has in-frame clones only and misses some. This table holds around 1.1 million clones, about 84% found once. Sequenced material: memory CD4+ T cells from PBMCs. Subset denoted: CD45RA-negative fraction. Receptor source: a man younger than 30 in good health. Some clones in this sample may be carry-over from other donors' samples.

The chain joins TRBV28 to TRBJ2-2, with TRBD2 matching over 11 bases. V was clipped by 6 bases and J by 2 bases; unmatched bases: 5. The CDR3 loop spans 16 amino acids. Germline CDR1 and CDR2: MDHEN and SYDVKM. For the CDR3, the DNA is TGTGCCAGCAGGACTAGCGGGACTCAAAACACCGGGGAGCTGTTTTTT. It encodes CASRTSGTQNTGELFF.

CDR3 sequence reads: CASSLEFTTQYF. In DNA form, the CDR3 reads TGCGCCAGCAGCTTAGAATTCACGACCCAGTACTTC. The J gene is TRBJ2-5, the V gene TRBV5-1; D gene unclear. The CDR3 length is 12 residues. Germline V gene lookup returns CDR1 SGHRS and CDR2 YFSETQ. V was clipped by 2 bases and J by 7 bases, with 9 bases between them. The full variable domain, in which reference TRBV5-1 and TRBJ2-5 provide the parts outside the CDR3, is KAGVTQTPRYLIKTRGQQVTLSCSPISGHRSVSWYQQTPGQGLQFLFEYFSETQRNKGNFPGRFSGRQFSNSRSEMNVSTLELGDSALYLCASSLEFTTQYFGPGTRLLVL.

V is TRBV5-4 and J is TRBJ2-7; D tentatively fits TRBD1 or TRBD2 (5 bases each). Germline values: CDR1 SGHNT, CDR2 YYREEE (reference sequence). V was trimmed by 5 bases and J by 5 bases, leaving 20 bases between them. There are 15 residues in the CDR3. This CDR3 reads CASSPFEGTVNEQYF. In DNA form, the CDR3 reads TGTGCCAGCAGTCCCTTCGAAGGGACGGTCAACGAGCAGTACTTC.

The rearrangement links TRBV10-2 to TRBJ2-1; maybe TRBD2 (5 bases). Trimming took 2 bases from V and 7 from J, leaving 15 bases between them. CDR3 length: 15 residues. The germline V gene encodes CDR1 WSHSY and CDR2 SAAADI. Written as DNA, the CDR3 is TGCGCCAGCAGTGAGGTCCTAGCCCTGGAAAATGAGCAGTTCTTC. It is translated as CASSEVLALENEQFF.

This chain connects TRBV9 to TRBJ2-5; tentatively, D is TRBD1 or TRBD2 (6 bases each). V was cut by 4 bases and J by 5 bases, with 9 bases left in between. Germline V gene data show CDR1 as SGDLS and CDR2 as YYNGEE. The CDR3 runs to 12 residues. DNA for the CDR3: TGTGCCAGCAGCAGAGGGGGGGAGACCCAGTACTTC. Translated, it gives CASSRGGETQYF. The whole variable domain, remainder taken from reference TRBV9 and TRBJ2-5, is DSGVTQTPKHLITATGQRVTLRCSPRSGDLSVYWYQQSLDQGLQFLIQYYNGEERAKGNILERFSAQQFPDLHSELNLSSLELGDSALYFCASSRGGETQYFGPGTRLLVL.

The J gene is TRBJ2-2, the V gene TRBV5-1, with D possibly being TRBD1 (5 bases). The V end was cut by 0 bases, the J end by 1 base, with 7 bases between. The germline CDR1 and CDR2 sequences are SGHRS and YFSETQ. The length of the CDR3 is 15 residues. The CDR3 sequence: CASSLVGENTGELFF. The CDR3, as DNA: TGCGCCAGCAGCTTGGTAGGGGAGAACACCGGGGAGCTGTTTTTT.

The chain couples TRBV29-1 to TRBJ2-3; TRBD1 agrees at 8 bases. CDR3 size: 13 residues. The V and J ends lost 6 bases and 6 bases, in that order; junction bases with no gene match: 8. CDR1 is SQVTM, CDR2 ANQGSEA, per germline. Here the CDR3 reads CSVDRGPRDTQYF. CDR3 sequence (DNA): TGCAGCGTCGACAGGGGCCCCAGGGATACGCAGTATTTT.

This clone was seen a handful of times. This sample includes further DNA sequences coding for the same CDR3. This sequence joins TRBV18 and TRBJ1-4, with 10 nucleotides matching TRBD1. CDR1 is KGHSH, CDR2 LQKENI, per germline. V gave up 3 bases and J gave up 6 bases; unmatched junction bases: 1. CDR3 length: 14 amino acids. This chain's CDR3 is CASSPGTGDEKLFF. The CDR3 nucleotides are TGTGCCAGCTCACCCGGGACAGGGGATGAAAAACTGTTTTTT.

V gene TRBV5-1 combines with J gene TRBJ2-7, with D unresolved. V was shortened by 3 bases and J by 8 bases, with 15 bases between the two germline ends. The CDR3 has 13 residues. CDR1 is SGHRS and CDR2 is YFSETQ in the germline V gene. The CDR3 sequence: CASSSTQKNQQYF. The CDR3 DNA is TGCGCCAGCAGCTCGACCCAAAAGAACCAGCAGTACTTC.

This clone was detected once. This chain connects TRBV5-1 to TRBJ2-5, with D maybe TRBD2 (6 bases). Trimming pared 0 bases from V and 3 bases from J, leaving 9 bases between. The length of the CDR3 is 14 residues. CDR1 and CDR2 (germline): SGHRS, YFSETQ. The CDR3 region is CASSLVSSEETQYF. CDR3 DNA: TGCGCCAGCAGCTTGGTGTCTAGCGAAGAGACCCAGTACTTC.

This clone was found a few times. This chain links TRBV5-1 with TRBJ2-5; D gene unclear. Germline V gene sequence: CDR1 SGHRS, CDR2 YFSETQ. The ends were cut back, 4 bases at V and 0 bases at J, with 19 bases in the middle. The CDR3 has 17 residues. DNA of the CDR3: TGCGCCAGCAGCCTGAAAAGCAGCACCGAGTACCAAGAGACCCAGTACTTC. Its protein is CASSLKSSTEYQETQYF.

This chain connects TRBV6-5 to TRBJ1-1; D perhaps matches TRBD1 (6 bases). Germline V gene lookup returns CDR1 MNHEY and CDR2 SVGAGI. V was shortened by 5 bases and J by 1 base, with 11 bases between the two germline ends. The CDR3 extends over 14 amino acids. CDR3 DNA: TGTGCCAGCAGTGCGCAGACAGGGAACACTGAAGCTTTCTTT. It is translated as CASSAQTGNTEAFF.

The chain is built from TRBV5-1 and TRBJ2-7, with a possible D match to TRBD2 (5 bases). This CDR3 has 15 amino acids. The V end was cut by 2 bases, the J end by 6 bases, with 18 bases between. CDR1 is SGHRS and CDR2 is YFSETQ in the germline V gene. CDR3: CASSFNGGPLSEQYF. The CDR3 DNA reads as TGCGCCAGCAGCTTCAACGGAGGACCCCTGTCCGAGCAGTACTTC.

A few counts support this clone. This sequence joins TRBV7-2 and TRBJ2-7; the D is unclear. The germline V and J ends were trimmed by 6 bases and 4 bases, with 16 bases remaining between them. The CDR3 is made up of 14 amino acids. Germline V gene sequence: CDR1 SGHTA, CDR2 FQGNSA. The CDR3 bases are TGTGCCAGCAGGAGACAAGGAACCCCTTACGAGCAGTACTTC. It yields the protein CASRRQGTPYEQYF.

Concerning this clone: Other DNA variants within this sample encode the same CDR3. The gene calls are TRBV27 and TRBJ2-7; D possibly corresponds to TRBD2 (6 bases). Per germline, CDR1 MNHEY and CDR2 SMNVEV (reference sequence). The CDR3 runs to 12 residues. Trimming pared 8 bases from V and 0 bases from J, leaving 8 bases between. The CDR3 coding sequence is TGTGCCAGCGGGCGGGACTCCTACGAGCAGTACTTC. Its translation: CASGRDSYEQYF.

The chain links TRBV6-1 to TRBJ2-1; 8 nucleotides align to TRBD1. J lost 3 bases, V lost 0 bases, and 4 bases had no gene match. The CDR3 is made up of 16 amino acids. CDR1 and CDR2 from the germline V gene are MNHNS and SASEGT. This CDR3 is CASSEATGVFYNEQFF. In nucleotides, the CDR3 is TGTGCCAGCAGTGAAGCGACAGGGGTCTTCTACAATGAGCAGTTCTTC.

The V call is TRBV9, the J call TRBJ1-5; 7 bases line up with TRBD1. This CDR3 spans 15 amino acids. J lost 6 bases, V lost 4 bases, and 10 bases had no gene match. Germline values: CDR1 SGDLS, CDR2 YYNGEE. CDR3: CASSRDSLMTQPQHF. The CDR3 region has the DNA TGTGCCAGCAGCCGGGACAGCCTCATGACTCAGCCCCAGCATTTT.

V usage is TRBV7-2 and J usage is TRBJ1-5; no clear D. V lost 2 bases, J lost 7 bases, and 9 bases lay in between. Germline loops: CDR1 SGHTA, CDR2 FQGNSA. The CDR3 contains 13 residues. In DNA, the CDR3 is TGTGCCAGCAGCTTATCAAGTGGGCAGCCCCAGCATTTT. Its translation is CASSLSSGQPQHF.